This T cell receptor beta chain was documented in a study of blood T cell repertoires in COVID-19. Study overall: Researchers got acute and convalescent COVID-19 samples from the United States, Italy and Spain.

Per the authors' pipeline: Quantification of nucleated cells was approximated via reference gene primer amplification. Clones were read by immunoSEQ multiplex PCR, and TCRdb kept only the in-frame ones, dropping some. V, J and clone size reflect that table, while D and trimming were determined from the DNA. This table has 15,000 to 20,000 clones, 89% appearing once. The length of the CDR3 is 17 residues. Sequencing used peripheral blood. V and J are TRBV21-1 and TRBJ2-1; the DNA was not compared with TRBD2, the D call given in the table. TRBV21-1 is a recognized pseudogene. This clonotype was obtained from a human donor in a cohort sampled during active COVID-19. The chain's CDR3 is CASSKGDLAAFYNEQFF. CDR3 DNA: TGTGCCAGCAGCAAAGGCGACCTAGCGGCGTTCTACAATGAGCAGTTCTTC.